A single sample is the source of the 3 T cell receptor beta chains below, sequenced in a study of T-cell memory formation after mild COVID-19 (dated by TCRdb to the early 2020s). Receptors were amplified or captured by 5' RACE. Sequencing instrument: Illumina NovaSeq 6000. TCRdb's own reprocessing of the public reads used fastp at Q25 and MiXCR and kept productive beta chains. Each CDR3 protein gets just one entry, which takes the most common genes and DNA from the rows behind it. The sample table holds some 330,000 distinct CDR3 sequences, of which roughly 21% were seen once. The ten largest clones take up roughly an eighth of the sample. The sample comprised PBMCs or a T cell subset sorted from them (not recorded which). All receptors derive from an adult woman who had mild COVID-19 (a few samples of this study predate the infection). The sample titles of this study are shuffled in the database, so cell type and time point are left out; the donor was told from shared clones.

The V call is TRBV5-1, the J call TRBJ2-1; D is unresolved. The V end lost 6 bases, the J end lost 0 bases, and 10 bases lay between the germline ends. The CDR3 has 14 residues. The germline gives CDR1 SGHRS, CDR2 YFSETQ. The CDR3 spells CASMRPGSYNEQFF. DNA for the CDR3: TGCGCCAGCATGAGGCCTGGCTCCTACAATGAGCAGTTCTTC. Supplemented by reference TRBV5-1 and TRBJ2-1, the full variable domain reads KAGVTQTPRYLIKTRGQQVTLSCSPISGHRSVSWYQQTPGQGLQFLFEYFSETQRNKGNFPGRFSGRQFSNSRSEMNVSTLELGDSALYLCASMRPGSYNEQFFGPGTRLTVL.

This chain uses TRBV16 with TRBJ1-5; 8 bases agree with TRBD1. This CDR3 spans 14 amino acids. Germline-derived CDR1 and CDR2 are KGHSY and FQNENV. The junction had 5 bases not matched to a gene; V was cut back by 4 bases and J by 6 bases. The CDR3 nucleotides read TGTGCCAGCAGCCGATCCAGGGGGCCTCAGCCCCAGCATTTT. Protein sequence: CASSRSRGPQPQHF.

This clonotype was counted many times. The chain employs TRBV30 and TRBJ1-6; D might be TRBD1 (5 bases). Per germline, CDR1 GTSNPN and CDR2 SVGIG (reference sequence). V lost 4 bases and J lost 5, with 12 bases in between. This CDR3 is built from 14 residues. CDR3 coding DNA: TGTGCCTGGAACATGGGGACTAATAATTCACCCCTCCACTTT. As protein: CAWNMGTNNSPLHF.